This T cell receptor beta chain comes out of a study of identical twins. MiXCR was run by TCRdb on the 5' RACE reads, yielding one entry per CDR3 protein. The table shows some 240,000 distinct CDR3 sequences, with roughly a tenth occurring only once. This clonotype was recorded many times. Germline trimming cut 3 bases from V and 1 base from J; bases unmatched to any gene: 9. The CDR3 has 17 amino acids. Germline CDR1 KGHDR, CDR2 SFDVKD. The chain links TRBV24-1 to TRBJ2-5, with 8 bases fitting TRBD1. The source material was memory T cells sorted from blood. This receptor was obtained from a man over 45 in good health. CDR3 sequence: CATSDPETGATQETQYF. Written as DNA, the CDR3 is TGTGCCACCAGTGATCCCGAGACAGGGGCTACCCAAGAGACCCAGTACTTC.